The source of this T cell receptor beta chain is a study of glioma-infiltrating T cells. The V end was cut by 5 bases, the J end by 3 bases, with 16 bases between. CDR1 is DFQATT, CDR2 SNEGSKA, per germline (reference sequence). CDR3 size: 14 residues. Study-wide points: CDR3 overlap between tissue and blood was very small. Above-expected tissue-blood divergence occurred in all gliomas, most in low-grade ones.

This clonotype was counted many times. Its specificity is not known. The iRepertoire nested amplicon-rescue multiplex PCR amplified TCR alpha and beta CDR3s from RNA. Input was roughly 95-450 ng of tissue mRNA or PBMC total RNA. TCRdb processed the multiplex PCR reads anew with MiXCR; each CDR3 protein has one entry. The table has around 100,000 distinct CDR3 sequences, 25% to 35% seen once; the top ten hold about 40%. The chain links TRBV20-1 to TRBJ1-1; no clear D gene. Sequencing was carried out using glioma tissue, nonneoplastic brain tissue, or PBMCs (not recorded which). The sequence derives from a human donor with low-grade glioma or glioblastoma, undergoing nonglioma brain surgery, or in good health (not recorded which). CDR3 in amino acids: CSAYTSGTDTEAFF. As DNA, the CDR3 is TGCAGTGCTTATACTAGCGGAACGGACACTGAAGCTTTCTTT.